The 27 T cell receptor beta chains presented below share a single source sample, sequenced in a study of blood T cells in healthy people across ages. Alongside a J-beta primer mix, a sample-barcoded 5' primer served in a second PCR lasting roughly 6 to 11 cycles. Via MiXCR, TCRdb re-called the 5' RACE reads, giving one row per CDR3 protein. The sample includes about 690,000 distinct CDR3 sequences, roughly 43% of them seen just once. Sequencing was performed on blood. Receptors were obtained from a man older than 75 in good health.

V usage is TRBV20-1 and J usage is TRBJ2-1; D is possibly TRBD2 (5 bases). V lost 3 bases and J 2 bases, leaving 8 bases between the germline ends. The germline CDR1 and CDR2 sequences are DFQATT and SNEGSKA (reference sequence). This CDR3 contains 13 residues. CDR3 region: CSASSSTYNEQFF. Written as DNA, the CDR3 is TGCAGTGCTAGCTCTAGCACCTACAATGAGCAGTTCTTC.

This clonotype showed up just a few times. This chain links TRBV3-1 with TRBJ1-5; D is unclear. Germline CDR1 reads LGHDT; CDR2 reads YNNKEL (reference sequence). The CDR3 is made up of 13 amino acids. The ends were cut back, 5 bases at V and 5 bases at J, with 10 bases in the middle. The DNA of the CDR3 is TGTGCCAGCAGCGTCTCGCGGGATCAGCCCCAGCATTTT. Amino acids: CASSVSRDQPQHF.

This clonotype was observed many times. The chain employs TRBV7-2 and TRBJ2-1; no firm D call. CDR1 is SGHTA, CDR2 FQGNSA, per germline. Trimming took off 8 bases at V and 0 bases at J, with 8 bases between the two ends. The CDR3 is 13 residues long. CDR3 in DNA: TGTGCCAGCCGTAGGAGCTCCTACAATGAGCAGTTCTTC. It yields the protein CASRRSSYNEQFF.

The chain uses TRBV11-2 and TRBJ1-4; 8 bases are a match to TRBD1. The CDR3 is 14 residues long. Trimming removed 5 bases from V and 7 bases from J; junction bases left unmatched: 6. Germline CDR1 reads SGHAT; CDR2 reads FQNNGV. The CDR3 nucleotides read TGTGCCAGCAGCCGGGACAGGTGGAGTGAAAAACTGTTTTTT. Translation gives CASSRDRWSEKLFF.

The chain employs TRBV6-2 or TRBV6-3 and TRBJ2-4; D call uncertain. V shed 3 bases and J shed 0 bases, with 15 bases lying between them. Germline CDR1 and CDR2: MNHEY and SVGEGT. There are 17 residues in the CDR3. Written as DNA, the CDR3 is TGTGCCAGCAGTTATAAGAGACCGGAACTAGCCAAAAACATTCAGTACTTC. This translates into CASSYKRPELAKNIQYF.

V gene TRBV6-5 combines with J gene TRBJ2-5; D is uncertain. The CDR3 loop spans 11 amino acids. Germline V gene data show CDR1 as MNHEY and CDR2 as SVGAGI. Trimming left V 10 bases short and J 2 bases short, with 8 bases between. The CDR3 DNA sequence: TGTGCCACCTCTCGGCAAGAGACCCAGTACTTC. Its translation is CATSRQETQYF.

The chain couples TRBV5-1 to TRBJ1-1; possible D gene TRBD1, 5 bases. In germline, CDR1 is SGHRS, CDR2 YFSETQ. The CDR3 extends over 15 amino acids. With 0 bases removed from V and 11 bases from J, the gap between germline ends came to 20 bases. CDR3 residues: CASSLGPGSVGEAFF. The CDR3 DNA is TGCGCCAGCAGCTTGGGTCCAGGGTCAGTTGGCGAGGCTTTCTTT.

This rearrangement joins TRBV5-5 to TRBJ2-5, with D possibly being TRBD1 or TRBD2 (5 bases each). The DNA end is a closer match to TRBJ2-7, so the J assignment may be wrong. The CDR3 runs to 15 residues. Germline V gene data show CDR1 as SGHKS and CDR2 as YYEKEE (reference sequence). This chain's CDR3 is CASRYRDLGSYEQYF. The CDR3 DNA follows: TGTGCCAGCAGGTACCGGGACCTAGGGTCCTACGAGCAGTACTTC.

This clonotype has at least ten counts. The rearrangement joins TRBV11-3 to TRBJ2-1; possibly TRBD1 or TRBD2 for D (5 bases each). Between the trimmed V and J ends, which lost 5 bases and 7 bases, there was a span of 21 bases. The CDR3 totals 16 residues. Looked up from germline, CDR1 is SGHNT and CDR2 is YENEEA. This chain's CDR3 is CASSLGVGKGRNEQFF. In DNA, the CDR3 is TGTGCCAGCAGCCTTGGGGTCGGGAAGGGACGTAATGAGCAGTTCTTC.

The gene calls are TRBV6-5 and TRBJ1-1, with D perhaps matching TRBD1 (6 bases). Germline V gene data show CDR1 as MNHEY and CDR2 as SVGAGI. V lost 0 bases and J 5 bases, leaving 19 bases between the germline ends. The CDR3 is 17 residues long. The CDR3 DNA reads TGTGCCAGCAGTTACTCCAATTCCCCGCACAGGGAAACTGAAGCTTTCTTT. This gives the protein CASSYSNSPHRETEAFF.

This clonotype appeared many times. This chain joins TRBV10-3 and TRBJ2-5, with TRBD1 matching over 9 bases. Germline V lookup: CDR1 ENHRY, CDR2 SYGVKD. The CDR3 length is 13 residues. The V segment lost 6 bases and the J segment 1 base; nucleotides outside the gene matches: 0. CDR3 region: CAIRGQGQETQYF. Here the CDR3 DNA reads TGTGCCATCAGGGGACAGGGCCAAGAGACCCAGTACTTC.

The DNA of the CDR3 is TGTGCCAGCAGTCCTAGGGCTGGTTCTCAGCCCCAGCATTTT. This sequence encodes CASSPRAGSQPQHF. The chain links TRBV28 to TRBJ1-5; D unresolved. The CDR3 has 14 amino acids. CDR1 MDHEN and CDR2 SYDVKM come from the germline V gene. The V end lost 5 bases, the J end lost 6 bases, and 14 bases lay between the germline ends.

This clonotype showed up many times. This sequence joins TRBV6-1 and TRBJ2-7; 10 bases are shared with TRBD2. This CDR3 contains 15 residues. The germline V gene has CDR1 MNHNS and CDR2 SASEGT. Germline trimming cut 1 base from V and 3 bases from J; bases unmatched to any gene: 3. The CDR3 nucleotides read TGTGCCAGCAGTGAAGAGGGGACTAGCGTCTACGAGCAGTACTTC. Amino acid sequence: CASSEEGTSVYEQYF.

Worth noting for this clonotype: Since a much larger clone is just one base distant, this may be a read error. The chain has TRBV4-1 and TRBJ2-3; D not resolved. The CDR3 length is 17 residues. From germline, CDR1 is MGHRA and CDR2 YSYEKL. CDR3 region: CASSQDRGTFSTDTRYF. The CDR3 region has the DNA TGCGCCAGCAGCCAAGATCGCGGCACCTTCTCCACAGATACGCGGTATTTT.

This clonotype was picked up many times. The chain joins TRBV27 to TRBJ2-1; D may be TRBD1 (6 bases). Per the germline V gene, CDR1 is MNHEY and CDR2 is SMNVEV (reference sequence). V dropped 4 bases and J dropped 4 bases, with 17 bases sitting between them. The CDR3 has 16 residues. The DNA of the CDR3 is TGTGCCAGCAGTTCCCTGACAGGTCCAATGTACAATGAGCAGTTCTTC. Amino acid sequence: CASSSLTGPMYNEQFF.

Of note for this clonotype: A single base separates this from a much larger clone, so it may be a read error. The rearrangement links TRBV7-2 to TRBJ2-5, with 8 nucleotides matching TRBD1. Unmatched junction bases numbered 9, after V lost 5 bases and J lost 4 bases. The CDR3 is 15 amino acids. Germline V gene lookup returns CDR1 SGHTA and CDR2 FQGNSA. CDR3 residues: CASSAGSRGRETQYF. The DNA for the CDR3 is TGTGCCAGCAGCGCAGGCAGCAGGGGGCGAGAGACCCAGTACTTC. The full variable domain, in which reference TRBV7-2 and TRBJ2-5 provide the parts outside the CDR3, is GAGVSQSPSNKVTEKGKDVELRCDPISGHTALYWYRQSLGQGLEFLIYFQGNSAPDKSGLPSDRFSAERTGGSVSTLTIQRTQQEDSAVYLCASSAGSRGRETQYFGPGTRLLVL.

This clonotype was recorded a few times. This chain connects TRBV5-1 to TRBJ2-6, with TRBD1 matching 7 bases. From germline, CDR1 is SGHRS and CDR2 YFSETQ. The CDR3 loop spans 15 amino acids. V was pared by 4 bases and J by 6 bases, with 7 bases of the junction left unmatched. The CDR3 reads CASSTAGGVANVLTF. Here the CDR3 DNA reads TGCGCCAGCAGCACTGCAGGGGGTGTGGCCAACGTCCTGACTTTC.

CDR3 in DNA: TGCGCCAGCAGCCAGACAGGGGTCGATTCACCCCTCCACTTT. This codes for CASSQTGVDSPLHF. The chain employs TRBV5-1 and TRBJ1-6; 8 bases are shared with TRBD1. The CDR3 is made up of 14 amino acids. The V gene end was trimmed by 4 bases and the J gene end by 8 bases; junction bases not matched to a gene: 5. Germline V gene lookup returns CDR1 SGHRS and CDR2 YFSETQ.

This chain connects TRBV3-1 to TRBJ2-5; 10 bases align to TRBD2. The CDR3 consists of 17 residues. Germline values: CDR1 LGHDT, CDR2 YNNKEL (reference sequence). After removal of 1 base from V and 3 bases from J, the junction contained 8 bases not matched to a gene. The DNA of the CDR3 is TGTGCCAGCAGCCAAGGGTTCCTAGCGGGAGTAAAAGAGACCCAGTACTTC. Protein: CASSQGFLAGVKETQYF.

This clonotype has at least ten counts. The V gene is TRBV9, the J gene TRBJ2-1; TRBD1 aligns across 10 bases. Trimming took 1 base from V and 2 from J; bases not matched to a gene: 3. CDR3 size: 16 residues. Germline V lookup: CDR1 SGDLS, CDR2 YYNGEE. CDR3 in DNA: TGTGCCAGCAGCGTAACCGGACAGGGGGCCTACAATGAGCAGTTCTTC. Its translation: CASSVTGQGAYNEQFF.

The chain recombines TRBV12-3 or TRBV12-4 with TRBJ2-1; D might be TRBD2 (6 bases). The CDR3 is 16 residues long. V was cut by 5 bases and J by 0 bases, with 14 bases left in between. The CDR3 nucleotides read TGTGCCAGCAGTGACAGTGGGGGGAGCTCCTACAATGAGCAGTTCTTC. Translating gives CASSDSGGSSYNEQFF.

Only a few counts were recorded for this clonotype. The chain recombines TRBV20-1 with TRBJ2-1, with 7 positions matching TRBD2. V shed 3 bases and J 10 bases; nucleotides not matched to a gene: 12. This CDR3 has 14 residues. In germline, CDR1 is DFQATT, CDR2 SNEGSKA (reference sequence). The CDR3, as DNA: TGCAGTGCTAGTGAGCGGGGCCCCTTGGGGGAGCAGTTCTTC. It codes for CSASERGPLGEQFF.

V is TRBV7-7 and J is TRBJ2-5, with 8 positions matching TRBD1. The assigned J gene may be wrong: the sequence end matches TRBJ2-7 better. CDR3 size: 15 residues. CDR1 SSHAT and CDR2 FNYEAQ come from the germline V gene (reference sequence). CDR3 residues: CASTPRTGPPYEQYF. The CDR3 DNA follows: TGTGCCAGCACCCCCAGGACAGGGCCACCCTACGAGCAGTACTTC.

The J gene is TRBJ2-4, the V gene TRBV7-9, with 8 bases that match TRBD1. The DNA end favors TRBJ2-7, so the J call may be wrong. Germline V gene sequence: CDR1 SEHNR, CDR2 FQNEAQ (reference sequence). This CDR3 has 14 residues. CDR3 DNA: TGTGCCAGCAGCTTGGAGGGACAGGTTAACGAGCAGTACTTC. Encoded protein: CASSLEGQVNEQYF.

This chain uses TRBV7-2 with TRBJ2-4; 7 positions agree with TRBD1. This CDR3 is built from 16 residues. Germline V gives CDR1 SGHTA, CDR2 FQGNSA. J gave up 2 bases and V 4 bases, and 8 bases lay outside the gene matches. CDR3 nucleotides: TGTGCCAGCAGCTCAGGGGGTATGGGGCCCAAAAACATTCAGTACTTC. The encoded protein is CASSSGGMGPKNIQYF.

This clonotype has just a few counts. The chain combines TRBV12-3 or TRBV12-4 with TRBJ2-2, with TRBD1 matching 10 bases. This CDR3 has 15 amino acids. The V segment lost 6 bases and the J segment 6 bases; nucleotides outside the gene matches: 7. For the CDR3, the DNA is TGTGCCAGCAGACGGGGACAGGGGTTTTCCGGGGAGCTGTTTTTT. This gives the protein CASRRGQGFSGELFF.

The chain links TRBV7-2 to TRBJ1-1; D not certain. Trimming removed 1 base at V and 4 bases at J, with 4 bases between. This CDR3 is 12 amino acids long. Per germline, CDR1 SGHTA and CDR2 FQGNSA. This chain's CDR3 is CASSLVFTEAFF. The CDR3 nucleotides read TGTGCCAGCAGCTTAGTTTTCACTGAAGCTTTCTTT.